This T cell receptor beta chain was captured by sequencing in a study of T cell changes during pregnancy in multiple sclerosis. This CDR3 has 15 residues. Per germline, CDR1 MRHNA and CDR2 SNTAGT. V was trimmed by 3 bases and J by 1 base, leaving 11 bases between them. Libraries were prepared by immunoSEQ multiplex PCR; TCRdb keeps only in-frame clonotypes and omits some of them. Found here are tens of thousands of clones, about 89% of them singletons; the top ten hold around 13%. This specimen was CD8+ T cells from peripheral blood mononuclear cells, taken in the first trimester of pregnancy. The gene calls are TRBV6-4 and TRBJ2-3; D not resolved. This sequence was found in a female donor in good health, enrolled as a control in a pregnancy study. The CDR3 DNA sequence: TGTGCCAGCAGTGAGACTCCGGCCGGCACAGATACGCAGTATTTT. This encodes CASSETPAGTDTQYF.